This TCR beta chain derives from a study of T cell repertoires in cytomegalovirus infection. The overall study: HLA-C-restricted CMV epitopes, recently identified, and well-studied HLA-B-restricted ones were used by the study. CMV infection together with matching HLA type was indicated by public TCR beta signatures.

Study-wide results and caveats: CMV carriers having the relevant HLA were flagged by cumulative public TCR beta family frequency. CMV-specific TCR beta clonotypes restricted by HLA-C dominated the ex vivo response.

V lost 5 bases and J lost 4, with 14 bases in between. This CDR3 has 15 amino acids. This clonotype was picked up a small number of times. The antigen is unknown. Via MiXCR, TCRdb re-called the reads, giving one row per CDR3 protein. The table shows about 27,000 distinct CDR3 sequences, with under 20% occurring only once. This sequence originates from a human donor in good health (CMV status not recorded). Some clones in this sample may be carry-over from other donors' samples. This specimen consisted of CD8+ T cells from cultured PBMCs, obtained from culture after CMV antigen stimulation. The chain recombines TRBV12-3 or TRBV12-4 with TRBJ1-4, with D maybe TRBD1 (6 bases). The CDR3 DNA follows: TGTGCCAGCAGTGGAAGGACAGTGGGTAATGAAAAACTGTTTTTT. Translation gives CASSGRTVGNEKLFF.